This TCR beta chain was identified in a study of blood T cells in healthy people across ages. V shed 8 bases, J shed 0 bases, and the junction held 6 bases outside the gene matches. This CDR3 is 14 amino acids long. Germline CDR1 is MNHEY and CDR2 is SMNVEV (reference sequence). Combining a sample-barcoded 5' primer with a J-beta primer mix, a second PCR ran for roughly 6 to 12 cycles. One entry per CDR3 protein, called by TCRdb with MiXCR from the 5' RACE reads. The sample records around 1,600,000 distinct CDR3 sequences, about 42% being singletons. V gene TRBV27 combines with J gene TRBJ2-7; 8 bases map to TRBD1. The sample comprised blood. This clonotype was sampled from a woman aged 18-30 years in good health. The CDR3 is CASGRQGLSYEQYF. The CDR3 DNA reads as TGTGCCAGCGGAAGACAGGGGCTCTCCTACGAGCAGTACTTC.